A selection of T cell receptor beta chains follows, all from one sample in a study of T cell repertoires in cytomegalovirus infection. Their specific antigens are unknown. TCRdb called the reads again in MiXCR, with one record for every CDR3 protein. The table records around 900,000 distinct CDR3 sequences, 30% to 40% of them present only once. The input for sequencing was cultured CD8+ T cells from PBMCs, taken from culture after CMV antigen stimulation. The receptors stem from a human donor in good health (CMV status not recorded). Some clones in this sample may be carry-over from other donors' samples. Both conserved end residues are part of each CDR3. Fields, in order: V gene, CDR3 length, CDR3 protein.

v_call: TRBV7-6; cdr3_length: 16; cdr3_aa: CTSSPGDRPLTDEQYF
v_call: TRBV7-6; cdr3_length: 13; cdr3_aa: CASTQEGWETQYF
v_call: TRBV20-1; cdr3_length: 13; cdr3_aa: CSARADFTYEQYF
v_call: TRBV7-4; cdr3_length: 13; cdr3_aa: CASSSDSRGTQYF
v_call: TRBV15; cdr3_length: 15; cdr3_aa: CATSRNRANTGELFF
v_call: TRBV5-6; cdr3_length: 16; cdr3_aa: CASRPAGYLKNSPLHF
v_call: TRBV5-6; cdr3_length: 18; cdr3_aa: CASARGGRNDYTASPLHF
v_call: TRBV6-2/TRBV6-3; cdr3_length: 13; cdr3_aa: CASGTLYRIEAFF
v_call: TRBV12-3/TRBV12-4; cdr3_length: 16; cdr3_aa: CASSLVPAASTDTQYF
v_call: TRBV4-1; cdr3_length: 15; cdr3_aa: CASRGWRSSYNEQFF
v_call: TRBV11-2; cdr3_length: 14; cdr3_aa: CASSLTGASQPQHF
v_call: TRBV6-2/TRBV6-3; cdr3_length: 16; cdr3_aa: CASSYRDTGPYNEQFF
v_call: TRBV4-2; cdr3_length: 15; cdr3_aa: CASSQVVTETYEQYF
v_call: TRBV7-6; cdr3_length: 17; cdr3_aa: CASSRTLGQGNTGELFF
v_call: TRBV6-1; cdr3_length: 15; cdr3_aa: CANSEVPSGGNEQFF
v_call: TRBV5-8; cdr3_length: 15; cdr3_aa: CASSPIDRPLYGYTF
v_call: TRBV20-1; cdr3_length: 16; cdr3_aa: CSASPDPPATNEKLFF
v_call: TRBV6-1; cdr3_length: 16; cdr3_aa: CASSEAYQGGSYEQYF
v_call: TRBV6-6; cdr3_length: 13; cdr3_aa: CASSPPTRDEQFF
v_call: TRBV4-1; cdr3_length: 15; cdr3_aa: CASSQNRDEFSEAFF
v_call: TRBV20-1; cdr3_length: 13; cdr3_aa: CSARGTALYEQYF